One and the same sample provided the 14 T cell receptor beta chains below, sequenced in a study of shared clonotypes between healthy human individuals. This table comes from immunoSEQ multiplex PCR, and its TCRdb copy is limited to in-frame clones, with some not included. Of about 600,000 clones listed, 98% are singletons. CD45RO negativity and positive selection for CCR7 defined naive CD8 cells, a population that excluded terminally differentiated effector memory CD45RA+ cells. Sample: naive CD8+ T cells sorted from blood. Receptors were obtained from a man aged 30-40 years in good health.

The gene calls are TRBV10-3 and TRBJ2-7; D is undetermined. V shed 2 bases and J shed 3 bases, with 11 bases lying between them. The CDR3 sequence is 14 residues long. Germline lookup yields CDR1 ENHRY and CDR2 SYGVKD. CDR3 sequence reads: CAISETGPHYEQYF. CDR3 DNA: TGTGCCATCAGTGAGACCGGGCCCCACTACGAGCAGTACTTC.

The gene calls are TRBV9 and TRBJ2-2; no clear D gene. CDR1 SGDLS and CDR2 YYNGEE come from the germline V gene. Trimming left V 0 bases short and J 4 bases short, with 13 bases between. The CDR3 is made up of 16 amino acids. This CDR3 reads CASSVATTATTGELFF. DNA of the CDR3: TGTGCCAGCAGCGTAGCTACAACGGCCACCACCGGGGAGCTGTTTTTT.

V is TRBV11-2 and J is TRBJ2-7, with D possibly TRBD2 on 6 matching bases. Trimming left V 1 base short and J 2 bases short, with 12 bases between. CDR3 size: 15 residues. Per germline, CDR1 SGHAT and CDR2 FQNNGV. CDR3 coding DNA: TGTGCCAGCAGCTTAGCGGCGGGACTTCCCTACGAGCAGTACTTC. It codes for CASSLAAGLPYEQYF.

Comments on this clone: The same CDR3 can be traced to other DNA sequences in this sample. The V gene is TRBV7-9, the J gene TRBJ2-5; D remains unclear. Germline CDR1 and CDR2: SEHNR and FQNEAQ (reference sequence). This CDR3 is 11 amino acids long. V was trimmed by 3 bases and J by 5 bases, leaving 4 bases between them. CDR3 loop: CASSFGETQYF. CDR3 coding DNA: TGTGCCAGCAGCTTTGGGGAGACCCAGTACTTC.

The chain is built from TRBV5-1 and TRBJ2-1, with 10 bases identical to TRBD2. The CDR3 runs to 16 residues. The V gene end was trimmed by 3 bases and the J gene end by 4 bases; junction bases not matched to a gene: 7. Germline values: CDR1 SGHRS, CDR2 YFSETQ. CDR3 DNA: TGCGCCAGCAGCTCAGAACTAGCGGGAAGGTACAATGAGCAGTTCTTC. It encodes CASSSELAGRYNEQFF.

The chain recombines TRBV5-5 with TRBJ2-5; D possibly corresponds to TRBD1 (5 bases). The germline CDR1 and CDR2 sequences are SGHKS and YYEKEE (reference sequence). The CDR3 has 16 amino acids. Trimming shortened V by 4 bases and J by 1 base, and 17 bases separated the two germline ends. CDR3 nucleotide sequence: TGTGCCAGCAGCGAATGGGGCGCTTCCACCCAAGAGACCCAGTACTTC. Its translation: CASSEWGASTQETQYF.

In DNA form, the CDR3 reads TGTGCCAGCAGCTTAAGCCAGGGCCTGAGCACAGATACGCAGTATTTT. Residues: CASSLSQGLSTDTQYF. The V call is TRBV7-9, the J call TRBJ2-3; tentative D call: TRBD1 (5 bases). Trimming stripped 2 bases from V and 0 bases from J, with 12 bases between. The CDR3 extends over 16 amino acids. Germline CDR1 and CDR2: SEHNR and FQNEAQ (reference sequence).

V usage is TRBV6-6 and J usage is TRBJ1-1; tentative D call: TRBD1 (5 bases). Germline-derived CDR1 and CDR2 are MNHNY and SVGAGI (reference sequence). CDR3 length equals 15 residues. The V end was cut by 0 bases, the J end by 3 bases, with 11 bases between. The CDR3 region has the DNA TGTGCCAGCAGTTACTCGACGGGGCTCGACACTGAAGCTTTCTTT. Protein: CASSYSTGLDTEAFF.

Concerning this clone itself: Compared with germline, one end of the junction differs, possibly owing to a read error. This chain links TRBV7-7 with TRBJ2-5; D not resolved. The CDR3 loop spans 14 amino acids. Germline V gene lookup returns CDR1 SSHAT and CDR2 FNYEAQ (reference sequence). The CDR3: CASSLDSYQETQYF. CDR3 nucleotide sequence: TGTGCTAGCAGCTTAGACTCGTACCAAGAGACCCAGTACTTC.

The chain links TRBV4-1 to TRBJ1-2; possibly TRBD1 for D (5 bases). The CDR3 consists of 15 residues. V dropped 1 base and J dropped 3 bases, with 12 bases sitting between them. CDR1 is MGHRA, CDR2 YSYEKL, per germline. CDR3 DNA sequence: TGCGCCAGCAGCCAAGTGCAGGGTGGAGACTATGGCTACACCTTC. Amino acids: CASSQVQGGDYGYTF.

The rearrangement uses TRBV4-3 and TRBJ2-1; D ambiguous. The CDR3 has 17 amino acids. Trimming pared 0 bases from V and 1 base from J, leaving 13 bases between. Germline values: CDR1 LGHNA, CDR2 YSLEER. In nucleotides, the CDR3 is TGCGCCAGCAGCCAAGATCCGCTACGATCTTCCTACAATGAGCAGTTCTTC. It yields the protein CASSQDPLRSSYNEQFF.

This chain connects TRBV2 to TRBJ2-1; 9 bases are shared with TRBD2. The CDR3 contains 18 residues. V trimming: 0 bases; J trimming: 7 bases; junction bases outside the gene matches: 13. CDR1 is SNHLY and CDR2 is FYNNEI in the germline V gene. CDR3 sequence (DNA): TGTGCCAGCAGTGAAGCGGGGCGGGAGGGCCCTCGGGTTAATGAGCAGTTCTTC. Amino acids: CASSEAGREGPRVNEQFF.

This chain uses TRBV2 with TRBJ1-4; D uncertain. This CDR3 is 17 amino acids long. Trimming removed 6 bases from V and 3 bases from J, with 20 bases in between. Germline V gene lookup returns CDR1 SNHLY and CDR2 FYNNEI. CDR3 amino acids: CASRIASGGAANEKLFF. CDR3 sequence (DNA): TGTGCCAGCAGGATTGCATCAGGTGGAGCGGCTAATGAAAAACTGTTTTTT.

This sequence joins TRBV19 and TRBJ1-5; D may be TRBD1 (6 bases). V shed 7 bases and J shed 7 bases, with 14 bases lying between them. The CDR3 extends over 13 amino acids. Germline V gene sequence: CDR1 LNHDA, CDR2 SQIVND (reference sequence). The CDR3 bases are TGTGCCAGTAAGGGGGGGCGCATCCAGCCCCAGCATTTT. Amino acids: CASKGGRIQPQHF.